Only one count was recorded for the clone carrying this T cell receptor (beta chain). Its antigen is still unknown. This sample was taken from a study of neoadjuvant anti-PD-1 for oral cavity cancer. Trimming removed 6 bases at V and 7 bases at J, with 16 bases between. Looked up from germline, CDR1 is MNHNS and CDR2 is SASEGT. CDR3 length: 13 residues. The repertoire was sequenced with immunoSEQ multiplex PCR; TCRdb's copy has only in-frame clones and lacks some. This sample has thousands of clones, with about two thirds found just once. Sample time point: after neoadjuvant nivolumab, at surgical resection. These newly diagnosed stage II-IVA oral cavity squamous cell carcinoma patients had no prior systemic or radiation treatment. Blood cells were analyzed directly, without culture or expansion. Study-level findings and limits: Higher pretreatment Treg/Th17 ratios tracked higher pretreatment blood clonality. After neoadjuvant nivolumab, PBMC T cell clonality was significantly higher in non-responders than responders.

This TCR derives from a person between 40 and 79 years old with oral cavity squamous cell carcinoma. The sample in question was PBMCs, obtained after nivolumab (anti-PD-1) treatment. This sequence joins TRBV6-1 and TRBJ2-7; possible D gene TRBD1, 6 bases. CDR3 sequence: CASSLQGWREQYF. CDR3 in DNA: TGTGCCAGCAGCCTACAGGGCTGGCGAGAGCAGTACTTC.